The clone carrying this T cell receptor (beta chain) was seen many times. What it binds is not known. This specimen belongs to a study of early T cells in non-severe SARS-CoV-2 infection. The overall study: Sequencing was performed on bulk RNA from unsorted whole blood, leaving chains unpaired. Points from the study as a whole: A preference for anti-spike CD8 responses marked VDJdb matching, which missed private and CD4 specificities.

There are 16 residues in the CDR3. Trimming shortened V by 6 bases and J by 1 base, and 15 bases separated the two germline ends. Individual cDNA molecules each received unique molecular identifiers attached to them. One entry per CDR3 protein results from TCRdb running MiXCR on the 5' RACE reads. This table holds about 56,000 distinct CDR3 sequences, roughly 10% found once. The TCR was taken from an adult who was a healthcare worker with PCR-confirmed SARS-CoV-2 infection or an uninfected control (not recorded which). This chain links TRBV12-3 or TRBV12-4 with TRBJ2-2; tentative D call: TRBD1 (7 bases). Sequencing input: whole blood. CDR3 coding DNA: TGTGCCAGCAGAGGACTCAGGGGGGAGAACACCGGGGAGCTGTTTTTT. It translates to CASRGLRGENTGELFF.